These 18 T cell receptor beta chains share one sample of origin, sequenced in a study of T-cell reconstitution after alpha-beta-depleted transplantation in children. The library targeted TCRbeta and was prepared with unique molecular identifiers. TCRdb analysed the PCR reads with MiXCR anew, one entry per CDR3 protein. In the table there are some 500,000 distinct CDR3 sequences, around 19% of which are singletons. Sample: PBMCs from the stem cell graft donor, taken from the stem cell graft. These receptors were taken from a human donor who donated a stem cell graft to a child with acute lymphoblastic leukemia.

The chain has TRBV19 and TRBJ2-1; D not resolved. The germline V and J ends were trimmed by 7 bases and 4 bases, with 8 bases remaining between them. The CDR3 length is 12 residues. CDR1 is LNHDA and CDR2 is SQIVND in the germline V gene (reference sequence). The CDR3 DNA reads TGTGCCAGTATTGGACCGTACAATGAGCAGTTCTTC. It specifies CASIGPYNEQFF. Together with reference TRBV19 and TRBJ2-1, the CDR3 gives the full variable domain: DGGITQSPKYLFRKEGQNVTLSCEQNLNHDAMYWYRQDPGQGLRLIYYSQIVNDFQKGDIAEGYSVSREKKESFPLTVTSAQKNPTAFYLCASIGPYNEQFFGPGTRLTVL.

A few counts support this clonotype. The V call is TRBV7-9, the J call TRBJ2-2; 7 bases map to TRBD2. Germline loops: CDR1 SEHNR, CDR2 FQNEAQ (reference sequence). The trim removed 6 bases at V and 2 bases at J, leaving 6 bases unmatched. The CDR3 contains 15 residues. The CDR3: CASRRGGENTGELFF. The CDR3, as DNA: TGTGCCAGCAGGAGGGGAGGGGAAAACACCGGGGAGCTGTTTTTT.

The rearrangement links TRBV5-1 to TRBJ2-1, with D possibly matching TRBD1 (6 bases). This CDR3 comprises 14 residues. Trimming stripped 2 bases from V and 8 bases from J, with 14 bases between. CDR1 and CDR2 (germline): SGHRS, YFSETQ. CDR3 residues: CASSLGGFLDEQFF. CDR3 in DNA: TGCGCCAGCAGCTTAGGGGGTTTCCTTGATGAGCAGTTCTTC.

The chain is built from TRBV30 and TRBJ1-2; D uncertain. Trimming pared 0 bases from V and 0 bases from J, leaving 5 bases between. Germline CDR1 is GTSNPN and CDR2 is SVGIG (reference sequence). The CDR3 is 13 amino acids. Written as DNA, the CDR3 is TGTGCCTGGAGTGTTGCTACTAACTATGGCTACACCTTC. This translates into CAWSVATNYGYTF.

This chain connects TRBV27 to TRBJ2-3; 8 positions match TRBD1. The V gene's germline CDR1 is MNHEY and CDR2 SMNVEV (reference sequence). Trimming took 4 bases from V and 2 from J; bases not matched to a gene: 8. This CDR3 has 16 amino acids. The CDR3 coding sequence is TGTGCCAGCAGTTATGACAGGGGCCGACTCACAGATACGCAGTATTTT. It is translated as CASSYDRGRLTDTQYF.

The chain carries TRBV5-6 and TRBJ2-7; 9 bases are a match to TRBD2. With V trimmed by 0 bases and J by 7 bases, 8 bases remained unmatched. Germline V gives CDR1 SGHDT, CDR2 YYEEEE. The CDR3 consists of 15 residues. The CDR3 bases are TGTGCCAGCAGCTTGGATCGGGGACTAGCTCGAGAGCAGTACTTC. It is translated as CASSLDRGLAREQYF.

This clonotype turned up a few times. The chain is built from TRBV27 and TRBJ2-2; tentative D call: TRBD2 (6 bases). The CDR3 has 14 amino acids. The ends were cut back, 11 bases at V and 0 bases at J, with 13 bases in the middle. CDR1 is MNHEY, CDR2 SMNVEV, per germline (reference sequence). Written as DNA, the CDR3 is TGTGCCTCCGAGGGACTGCCGAACACCGGGGAGCTGTTTTTT. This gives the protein CASEGLPNTGELFF.

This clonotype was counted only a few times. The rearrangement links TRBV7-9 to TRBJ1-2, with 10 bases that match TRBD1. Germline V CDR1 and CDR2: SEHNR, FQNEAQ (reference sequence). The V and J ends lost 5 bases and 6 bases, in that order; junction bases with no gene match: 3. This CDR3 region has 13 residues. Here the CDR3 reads CASSPDRGHGYTF. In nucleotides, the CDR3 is TGTGCCAGCAGCCCCGACAGGGGGCATGGCTACACCTTC.

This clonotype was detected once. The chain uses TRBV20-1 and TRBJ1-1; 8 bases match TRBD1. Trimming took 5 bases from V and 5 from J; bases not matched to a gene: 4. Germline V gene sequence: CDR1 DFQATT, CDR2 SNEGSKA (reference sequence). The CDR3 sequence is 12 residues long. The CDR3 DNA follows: TGCAGTGCTCACAGGGGGGAGACTGAAGCTTTCTTT. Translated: CSAHRGETEAFF.

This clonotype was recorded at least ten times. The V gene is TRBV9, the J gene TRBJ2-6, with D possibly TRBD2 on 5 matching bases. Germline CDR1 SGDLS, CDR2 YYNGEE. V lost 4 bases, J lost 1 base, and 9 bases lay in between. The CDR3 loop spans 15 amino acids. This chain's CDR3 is CASSPRGSGANVLTF. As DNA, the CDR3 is TGTGCCAGCAGCCCACGAGGGTCTGGGGCCAACGTCCTGACTTTC.

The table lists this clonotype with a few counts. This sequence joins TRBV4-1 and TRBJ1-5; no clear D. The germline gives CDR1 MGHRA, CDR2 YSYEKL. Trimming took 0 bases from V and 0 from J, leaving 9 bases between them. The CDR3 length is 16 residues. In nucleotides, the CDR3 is TGCGCCAGCAGCCAAGATGCGTGGAATAGCAATCAGCCCCAGCATTTT. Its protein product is CASSQDAWNSNQPQHF.

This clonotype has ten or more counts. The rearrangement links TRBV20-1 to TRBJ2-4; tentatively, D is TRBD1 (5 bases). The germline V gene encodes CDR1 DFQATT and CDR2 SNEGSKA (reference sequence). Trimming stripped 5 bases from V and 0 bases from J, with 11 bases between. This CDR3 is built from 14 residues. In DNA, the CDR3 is TGCAGTGCTGGTCAGGGATTAGCCAAAAACATTCAGTACTTC. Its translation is CSAGQGLAKNIQYF.

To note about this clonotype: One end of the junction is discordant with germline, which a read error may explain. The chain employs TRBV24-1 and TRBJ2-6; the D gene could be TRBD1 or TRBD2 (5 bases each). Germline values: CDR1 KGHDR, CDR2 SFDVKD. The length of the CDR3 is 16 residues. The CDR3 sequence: CATSDFAGFGANGLTF. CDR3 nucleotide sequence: TGTGCCACCAGTGACTTTGCCGGGTTCGGGGCCAACGGCCTGACTTTC.

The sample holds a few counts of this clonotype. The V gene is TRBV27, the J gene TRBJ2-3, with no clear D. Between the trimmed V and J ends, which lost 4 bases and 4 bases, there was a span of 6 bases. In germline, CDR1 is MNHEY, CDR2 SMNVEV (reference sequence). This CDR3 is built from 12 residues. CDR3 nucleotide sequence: TGTGCCAGCAGTTCTCACGCAGATACGCAGTATTTT. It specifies CASSSHADTQYF.

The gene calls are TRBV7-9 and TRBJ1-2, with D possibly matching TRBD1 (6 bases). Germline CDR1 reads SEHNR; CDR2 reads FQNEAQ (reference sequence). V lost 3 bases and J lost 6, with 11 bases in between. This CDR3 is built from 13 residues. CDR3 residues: CASSLGRGHGYTF. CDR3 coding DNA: TGTGCCAGCAGCTTGGGCAGGGGCCATGGCTACACCTTC.

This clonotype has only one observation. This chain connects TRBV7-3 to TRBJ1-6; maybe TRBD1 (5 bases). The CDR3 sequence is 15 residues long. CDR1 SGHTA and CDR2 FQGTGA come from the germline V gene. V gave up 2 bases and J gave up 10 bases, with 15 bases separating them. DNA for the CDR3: TGTGCCAGCAGCTTACTGACAGCCCCAGGGTCACCCCTCCACTTT. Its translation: CASSLLTAPGSPLHF.

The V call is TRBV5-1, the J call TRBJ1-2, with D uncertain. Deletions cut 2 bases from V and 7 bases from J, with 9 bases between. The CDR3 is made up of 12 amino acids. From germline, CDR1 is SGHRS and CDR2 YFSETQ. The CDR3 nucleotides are TGCGCCAGCAGCTTAGGGTCTCCTGGCTACACCTTC. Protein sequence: CASSLGSPGYTF. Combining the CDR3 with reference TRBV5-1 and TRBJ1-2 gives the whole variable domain KAGVTQTPRYLIKTRGQQVTLSCSPISGHRSVSWYQQTPGQGLQFLFEYFSETQRNKGNFPGRFSGRQFSNSRSEMNVSTLELGDSALYLCASSLGSPGYTFGSGTRLTVV.

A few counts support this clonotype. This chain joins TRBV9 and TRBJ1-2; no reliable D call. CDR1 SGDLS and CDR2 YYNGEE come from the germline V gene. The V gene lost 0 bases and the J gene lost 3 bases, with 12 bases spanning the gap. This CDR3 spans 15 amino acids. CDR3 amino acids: CASSVDRTHDYGYTF. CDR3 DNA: TGTGCCAGCAGCGTAGATCGGACCCATGACTATGGCTACACCTTC.